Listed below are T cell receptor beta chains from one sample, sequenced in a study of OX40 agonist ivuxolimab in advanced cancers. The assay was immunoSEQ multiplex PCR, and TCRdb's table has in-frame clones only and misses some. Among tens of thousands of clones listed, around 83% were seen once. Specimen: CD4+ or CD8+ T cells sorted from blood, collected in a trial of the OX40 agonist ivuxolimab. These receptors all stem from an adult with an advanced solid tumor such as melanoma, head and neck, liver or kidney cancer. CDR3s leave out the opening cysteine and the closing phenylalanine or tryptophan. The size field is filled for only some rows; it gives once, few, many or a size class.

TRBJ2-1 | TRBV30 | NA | AWSESYNEQF
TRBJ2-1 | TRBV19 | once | ASSMRSGGHPSAF
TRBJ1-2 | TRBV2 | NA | ASSSRTGLGYT
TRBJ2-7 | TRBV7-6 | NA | ASSPLAGTGQSYEQY
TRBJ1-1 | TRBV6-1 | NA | ASRPTGGSEAF
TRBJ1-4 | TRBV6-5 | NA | ASSYGTGQGPEKLF
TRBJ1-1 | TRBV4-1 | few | ASSDKGTEAF
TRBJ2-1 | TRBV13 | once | ASSLGSREGRNEQF
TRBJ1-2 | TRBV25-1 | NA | ASSRTGGGFWVDGYT
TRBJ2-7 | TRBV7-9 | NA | ASSLHHYEQY
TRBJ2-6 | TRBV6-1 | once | ASSGRKSSGANVLT
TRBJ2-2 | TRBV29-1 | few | SGWGLAGGTGELF
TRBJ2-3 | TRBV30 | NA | AWTPVTDTQY